This T cell receptor beta chain appears in the sequencing data of a study of blood T cell repertoires in COVID-19 (dated by TCRdb to 2019 to 2021). About the investigation overall: Samples covering the acute and convalescent phases of COVID-19 were provided by collaborators in the United States, Italy and Spain. The prospective study material was composed of cDNA or gDNA derived from T cells, B-cell-depleted T cells, or PBMCs. Subjects who had been exposed to COVID-19, were actively infected with it, or had recovered from it provided the deeply sampled blood TCRbeta repertoires that made up the dataset. A freely available public database, intended as a resource for researchers studying the immune response to SARS-CoV-2, is where the repertoires were released. The samples were drawn from the first 160 participants of the ongoing ImmuneRACE study and from some 1,300 subjects provided by 6 global collaborators. Sample metadata almost always included a de-identified subject ID, COVID-19 status, age in years and sex. Where HLA class I and class II types were available, the types were taken from metadata supplied by the sample provider, not from assay-based typing. Results and caveats for the whole study, not just this receptor: Clinical and demographic metadata were provided uncurated, with the amount varying by source and participant.

One collaborating source in Seattle enrolled patients during active infection and followed them longitudinally through the course of disease. Collaborating institutions collected whole blood in K2EDTA tubes following their own protocols. For TCRbeta analysis, collaborators shipped samples as frozen whole blood, isolated PBMCs, or DNA extracted from either of those sample types. As for this clone: This receptor's antigen is unknown. One junction end does not reproduce the germline sequence, and a read error may be involved.

TCRbeta CDR3 regions were amplified from genomic DNA using the immunoSEQ Assay, a bias-controlled multiplex PCR. Concerning the study's data processing: The number of nucleated cells in each sample was estimated by amplification of reference gene primers within the assay. To quantify the absolute abundance of each unique TCRbeta CDR3 rearrangement, sequence reads were collapsed and filtered. For each sample, productive Simpson clonality was calculated as the square root of Simpson's diversity index across productive rearrangements. Here the immuneACCESS table is served through TCRdb, limited to in-frame sequences with V and J called. Missing clones are a known gap in these copies; in checked studies unresolved V genes cover under half, and the rest lacks a known reason. V and J calls and clone size are given by that table; D and trimming were obtained from the DNA. This sample gives approximately 300,000 clones in total; under 85% of them show up just once. The top ten constitute 0.75% to 0.95% of the sample.

The CDR3, from cysteine to phenylalanine, totals 12 residues. Only the CDR3 DNA stays, 36 bases, in frame from base 1. The origin of this receptor is a human donor with COVID-19, enrolled during active disease. The donor label of this sample is uncertain. The sequenced sample was peripheral blood. This chain is built from TRBV12-3 or TRBV12-4 and TRBJ2-5; TRBD1 fits 11 bases in the junction. The encoded CDR3 is CASSLALGQGDF. Here is the DNA: TGTGCCAGCAGTTTAGCGCTGGGACAGGGGGACTTC.